Shown below are 32 T cell receptor beta chains from a single sample sequenced in a study of T cell responses to AZD1222 COVID-19 vaccine. The protocol was immunoSEQ multiplex PCR, while the TCRdb copy is restricted to in-frame clones and leaves out a portion. Of 140,000 to 150,000 clones listed, over 75% are singletons. This material consisted of peripheral blood, taken 28 days after the second dose of the MenACWY control vaccine. The receptors shown here come from an adult who received the MenACWY meningococcal vaccine as a control.

This chain connects TRBV6-5 to TRBJ1-2; D is unresolved. V dropped 7 bases and J dropped 6 bases, with 18 bases sitting between them. The CDR3 length is 14 residues. The germline V gene encodes CDR1 MNHEY and CDR2 SVGAGI. CDR3 coding DNA: TGTGCCAGCACTTTCCCGTTGCGCGCTCATGGCTACACCTTC. Translation: CASTFPLRAHGYTF.

This clone has only one observation. The chain uses TRBV10-3 and TRBJ2-1; D is possibly TRBD2 (6 bases). The CDR3 covers 16 residues. V was shortened by 0 bases and J by 10 bases, with 19 bases between the two germline ends. The germline V gene has CDR1 ENHRY and CDR2 SYGVKD. This CDR3 is CAISESSGAPGREQFF. CDR3 DNA: TGTGCCATCAGTGAGTCATCGGGAGCACCGGGGAGGGAGCAGTTCTTC.

The V call is TRBV15, the J call TRBJ1-2; unclear D gene. The CDR3 has 15 residues. Germline V gene data show CDR1 as LNHNV and CDR2 as YYDKDF (reference sequence). Trimming took off 0 bases at V and 2 bases at J, with 10 bases between the two ends. This CDR3 is CATSRERSQNYGYTF. In DNA form, the CDR3 reads TGTGCCACCAGCAGAGAGAGGAGCCAGAACTATGGCTACACCTTC.

The V call is TRBV19, the J call TRBJ2-3, with 10 bases that match TRBD2. Germline V gives CDR1 LNHDA, CDR2 SQIVND (reference sequence). V was clipped by 4 bases and J by 0 bases; unmatched bases: 4. The CDR3 extends over 16 amino acids. The CDR3 loop reads CASSTVLAGSTDTQYF. The CDR3, as DNA: TGTGCCAGTAGTACAGTACTAGCGGGGAGCACAGATACGCAGTATTTT.

The chain employs TRBV27 and TRBJ2-7; 13 nucleotides match TRBD2. V lost 1 base and J lost 7; bases outside the gene matches: 4. The CDR3 totals 15 residues. Germline CDR1 reads MNHEY; CDR2 reads SMNVEV (reference sequence). As DNA, the CDR3 is TGTGCCAGCAGTTTATTTGGACTAGCGGGAGAGGAGCAGTACTTC. It is translated as CASSLFGLAGEEQYF.

V and J are TRBV4-3 and TRBJ1-2; 7 nucleotides match TRBD1. After removal of 0 bases from V and 4 bases from J, the junction contained 2 bases not matched to a gene. Per germline, CDR1 LGHNA and CDR2 YSLEER. The CDR3 has 14 amino acids. The CDR3 sequence is CASSQDPGGYGYTF. In DNA form, the CDR3 reads TGCGCCAGCAGCCAAGACCCAGGGGGCTATGGCTACACCTTC.

J is TRBJ2-2 and V is TRBV3-1 (or the pseudogene TRBV3-2); 9 bases map to TRBD1. Trimming at V came to 0 bases and at J to 5 bases, leaving 7 bases not matched to a gene. Germline V gene data show CDR1 as LGHDT and CDR2 as YNNKEL (reference sequence). This CDR3 contains 17 residues. CDR3 residues: CASSQERWDRVTGELFF. CDR3 in DNA: TGTGCCAGCAGCCAAGAACGTTGGGACAGGGTAACCGGGGAGCTGTTTTTT.

This clone showed up just once. CDR3 sequence reads: CASSPTRGQGAGNTIYF. CDR3 sequence (DNA): TGTGCCAGCAGTCCAACCCGAGGACAGGGGGCCGGAAACACCATATATTTT. This chain joins TRBV6-6 and TRBJ1-3, with 11 nucleotides matching TRBD1. The CDR3 sequence is 17 residues long. The junction had 10 bases not matched to a gene; V was cut back by 5 bases and J by 4 bases. Looked up from germline, CDR1 is MNHNY and CDR2 is SVGAGI (reference sequence).

The chain carries TRBV18 and TRBJ1-1; D uncertain. The V and J ends lost 3 bases and 6 bases respectively, with 20 bases between them. Germline V gene lookup returns CDR1 KGHSH and CDR2 LQKENI. CDR3 length: 16 amino acids. CDR3 loop: CASSPNAGAFLPEAFF. Here the CDR3 DNA reads TGTGCCAGCTCACCTAATGCGGGTGCGTTCCTACCTGAAGCTTTCTTT.

The chain uses TRBV5-1 and TRBJ2-5, with 12 nucleotides matching TRBD2. The CDR3 is 14 residues long. V was pared by 5 bases and J by 5 bases, with 4 bases of the junction left unmatched. Germline CDR1 is SGHRS and CDR2 is YFSETQ. DNA for the CDR3: TGCGCCAGCAGTCTAGCGGGAGGGCTGGAGACCCAGTACTTC. Translated: CASSLAGGLETQYF.

The CDR3, as DNA: TGTGCCAATCGTGGCACTGAAGCTTTCTTT. Translating it yields CANRGTEAFF. J is TRBJ1-1 and V is TRBV2; unclear D gene. Germline loops: CDR1 SNHLY, CDR2 FYNNEI. The CDR3 runs to 10 residues. V lost 10 bases and J lost 4, with 7 bases in between.

The DNA of the CDR3 is TGTGCCAGCAGCTTCCGAAGGCCCGGGGCTAATGAAAAACTGTTTTTT. Protein: CASSFRRPGANEKLFF. The rearrangement joins TRBV11-3 to TRBJ1-4; no reliable D call. The CDR3 sequence is 16 residues long. The V and J ends lost 3 bases and 3 bases respectively, with 14 bases between them. Germline CDR1 is SGHNT and CDR2 is YENEEA.

The rearrangement links TRBV28 to TRBJ1-1; D is ambiguous. CDR3 length equals 15 residues. The V gene's germline CDR1 is MDHEN and CDR2 SYDVKM. V was shortened by 7 bases and J by 3 bases, with 18 bases between the two germline ends. Here the CDR3 reads CASIPYEGGDTEAFF. The DNA for the CDR3 is TGTGCCAGCATCCCGTATGAGGGTGGGGACACTGAAGCTTTCTTT.

The chain has TRBV9 and TRBJ2-1, with D maybe TRBD2 (6 bases). The V gene lost 3 bases and the J gene lost 5 bases, with 9 bases spanning the gap. The V gene's germline CDR1 is SGDLS and CDR2 YYNGEE. This CDR3 contains 13 residues. CDR3 DNA: TGTGCCAGCAGCGGACGACTAGACAATGAGCAGTTCTTC. Protein: CASSGRLDNEQFF.

The J gene is TRBJ2-1, the V gene TRBV11-2, with TRBD2 matching 7 bases. This CDR3 region has 13 residues. V shed 0 bases, J shed 9 bases, and the junction held 2 bases outside the gene matches. CDR1 and CDR2 from the germline V gene are SGHAT and FQNNGV. CDR3 residues: CASSLEGGSEQFF. CDR3 sequence (DNA): TGTGCCAGCAGCTTAGAAGGCGGGAGTGAGCAGTTCTTC.

The V and J genes are TRBV19 and TRBJ2-2; tentative D call: TRBD2 (6 bases). This CDR3 region has 16 residues. CDR1 is LNHDA, CDR2 SQIVND, per germline (reference sequence). Trimming shortened V by 3 bases and J by 6 bases, and 17 bases separated the two germline ends. The CDR3 sequence: CASSIRGLRGSGELFF. The CDR3 DNA is TGTGCCAGTAGTATTAGAGGACTACGCGGGTCCGGGGAGCTGTTTTTT.

V and J are TRBV5-5 and TRBJ2-3; D gene uncertain. The V gene's germline CDR1 is SGHKS and CDR2 YYEKEE (reference sequence). Trimming took 6 bases from V and 4 from J, leaving 15 bases between them. The CDR3 totals 14 residues. The chain's CDR3 is CASNLAAGADTQYF. CDR3 nucleotide sequence: TGTGCCAGCAACCTGGCGGCTGGTGCAGATACGCAGTATTTT.

This chain joins TRBV7-2 and TRBJ2-5; D ambiguous. V was pared by 4 bases and J by 7 bases, with 19 bases between. Germline CDR1 is SGHTA and CDR2 is FQGNSA. The CDR3 spans 15 residues. The CDR3 loop is CASSYLRSPEGTQYF. In DNA, the CDR3 is TGTGCCAGCAGCTACCTCCGGTCTCCTGAAGGGACCCAGTACTTC.

This chain joins TRBV5-5 and TRBJ2-1; D remains ambiguous. The CDR3 extends over 16 amino acids. Germline CDR1 is SGHKS and CDR2 is YYEKEE (reference sequence). Trimming left V 0 bases short and J 2 bases short, with 12 bases between. The CDR3 sequence: CASSLVGVGTYNEQFF. DNA for the CDR3: TGTGCCAGCAGCTTGGTGGGTGTGGGAACCTACAATGAGCAGTTCTTC.

V and J are TRBV6-2 or TRBV6-3 and TRBJ2-7; D unresolved. Looked up from germline, CDR1 is MNHEY and CDR2 is SVGEGT. The CDR3 loop spans 13 amino acids. Trimming stripped 3 bases from V and 6 bases from J, with 12 bases between. This CDR3 reads CASSYNPGFEQYF. DNA for the CDR3: TGTGCCAGCAGTTATAATCCCGGGTTCGAGCAGTACTTC.

This chain uses TRBV11-2 with TRBJ1-1; 7 bases are a match to TRBD1. The V gene end was trimmed by 5 bases and the J gene end by 0 bases; junction bases not matched to a gene: 9. The CDR3 loop spans 16 amino acids. Germline V CDR1 and CDR2: SGHAT, FQNNGV. Here the CDR3 DNA reads TGTGCCAGCAGCGCAAAGTTGGGACAGTTGAACACTGAAGCTTTCTTT. This encodes CASSAKLGQLNTEAFF.

The chain is built from TRBV29-1 and TRBJ1-1, with a weak D call TRBD1 (6 bases). V lost 4 bases to trimming and J lost 3 bases, with 15 bases between them. This CDR3 region has 14 residues. Per the germline V gene, CDR1 is SQVTM and CDR2 is ANQGSEA. The CDR3 DNA reads as TGCAGCGTTGTACGGGGGCCTGGGGACACTGAAGCTTTCTTT. Its protein is CSVVRGPGDTEAFF.

The chain employs TRBV6-2 or TRBV6-3 and TRBJ2-5; no clear D gene. Germline assignment: CDR1 MNHEY and CDR2 SVGEGT. V lost 5 bases and J 4 bases, leaving 8 bases between the germline ends. This CDR3 region has 12 residues. CDR3 sequence reads: CASSPARETQYF. The CDR3 nucleotides read TGTGCCAGCAGTCCGGCAAGAGAGACCCAGTACTTC.

This chain connects TRBV5-1 to TRBJ1-2; D remains ambiguous. V was trimmed by 4 bases and J by 8 bases, leaving 15 bases between them. CDR1 is SGHRS, CDR2 YFSETQ, per germline. The CDR3 contains 13 residues. Written as DNA, the CDR3 is TGCGCCAGCAGCCAGGAGAATGGTCGGGGCTACACCTTC. It specifies CASSQENGRGYTF.

This clone was seen a few times. The CDR3 here is CASSYLGQGGGYTF. Here the CDR3 DNA reads TGTGCCAGCAGTTACTTGGGACAGGGCGGCGGCTACACCTTC. The V and J genes are TRBV6-6 and TRBJ1-2, with 9 nucleotides matching TRBD1. The ends lost 1 base at V and 8 bases at J; junction bases unmatched: 5. CDR1 is MNHNY and CDR2 is SVGAGI in the germline V gene (reference sequence). This CDR3 is built from 14 residues.

V and J are TRBV9 and TRBJ2-5, with 7 bases that match TRBD1. This CDR3 region has 15 residues. Per germline, CDR1 SGDLS and CDR2 YYNGEE. The V and J ends lost 4 bases and 2 bases, in that order; junction bases with no gene match: 8. The CDR3 DNA follows: TGTGCCAGCAGCCACCCGGGACAGCTACAAGAGACCCAGTACTTC. It specifies CASSHPGQLQETQYF. Based on the CDR3 plus reference TRBV9 and TRBJ2-5, the full variable domain is DSGVTQTPKHLITATGQRVTLRCSPRSGDLSVYWYQQSLDQGLQFLIQYYNGEERAKGNILERFSAQQFPDLHSELNLSSLELGDSALYFCASSHPGQLQETQYFGPGTRLLVL.

The chain has TRBV6-2 or TRBV6-3 and TRBJ1-2; a possible D gene is TRBD1 (5 bases). The germline V and J ends were trimmed by 2 bases and 8 bases, with 18 bases remaining between them. CDR1 is MNHEY, CDR2 SVGEGT, per germline. The CDR3 length is 15 residues. The CDR3, as DNA: TGTGCCAGCAGTTACACCGCCGGGACTTCGGTGGGCTACACCTTC. This sequence encodes CASSYTAGTSVGYTF.

V is TRBV2 and J is TRBJ1-5, with D unresolved. Germline CDR1 SNHLY, CDR2 FYNNEI. This CDR3 is 13 amino acids long. V was pared by 5 bases and J by 4 bases, with 9 bases between. The CDR3 sequence: CASSMRDNQPQHF. CDR3 in DNA: TGTGCCAGCAGTATGAGGGATAATCAGCCCCAGCATTTT.

This chain joins TRBV6-2 or TRBV6-3 and TRBJ2-1; perhaps TRBD2 as D (6 bases). Germline V gene sequence: CDR1 MNHEY, CDR2 SVGEGT. V lost 2 bases and J 7 bases, leaving 6 bases between the germline ends. The CDR3 extends over 12 amino acids. CDR3 nucleotides: TGTGCCAGCAGTTACGGGGGGAATGAGCAGTTCTTC. It encodes CASSYGGNEQFF.

The table lists this clone with a few counts. The chain is built from TRBV2 and TRBJ2-7, with D hard to call. The CDR3 totals 11 residues. Trimming took 4 bases from V and 2 from J, leaving 3 bases between them. Looked up from germline, CDR1 is SNHLY and CDR2 is FYNNEI. CDR3 nucleotide sequence: TGTGCCAGCAGTGGGACCTACGAGCAGTACTTC. Residues: CASSGTYEQYF.

The rearrangement joins TRBV21-1 to TRBJ1-5. TRBV21-1 is designated a pseudogene. The CDR3 is 19 amino acids. The CDR3 sequence: CASSKANSIGGARNQPQHF. The CDR3 DNA is TGTGCCAGCAGCAAAGCGAATAGTATAGGGGGGGCGCGCAATCAGCCCCAGCATTTT.

The V gene is TRBV7-2, the J gene TRBJ1-1; 10 bases fit TRBD1. The germline CDR1 and CDR2 sequences are SGHTA and FQGNSA. V lost 5 bases, J lost 0 bases, and 12 bases stayed unmatched. This CDR3 spans 18 amino acids. The CDR3 loop is CASSLGRGQGRVNTEAFF. The CDR3 DNA sequence: TGTGCCAGCAGCCTCGGGCGGGGACAGGGGAGAGTGAACACTGAAGCTTTCTTT.